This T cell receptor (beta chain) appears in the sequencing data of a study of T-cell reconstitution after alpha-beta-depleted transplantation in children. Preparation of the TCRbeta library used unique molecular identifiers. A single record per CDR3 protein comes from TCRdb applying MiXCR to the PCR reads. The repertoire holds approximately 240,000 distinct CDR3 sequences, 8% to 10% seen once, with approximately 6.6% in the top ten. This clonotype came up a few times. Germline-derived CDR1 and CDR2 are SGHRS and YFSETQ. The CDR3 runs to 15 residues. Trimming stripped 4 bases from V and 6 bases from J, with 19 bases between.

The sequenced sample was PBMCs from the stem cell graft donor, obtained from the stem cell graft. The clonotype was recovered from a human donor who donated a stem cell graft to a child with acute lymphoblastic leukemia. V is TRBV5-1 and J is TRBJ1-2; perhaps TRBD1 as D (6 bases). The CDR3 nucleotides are TGCGCCAGCAGCGGGGTCTACAGGGCCCAGAATGGCTACACCTTC. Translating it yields CASSGVYRAQNGYTF.